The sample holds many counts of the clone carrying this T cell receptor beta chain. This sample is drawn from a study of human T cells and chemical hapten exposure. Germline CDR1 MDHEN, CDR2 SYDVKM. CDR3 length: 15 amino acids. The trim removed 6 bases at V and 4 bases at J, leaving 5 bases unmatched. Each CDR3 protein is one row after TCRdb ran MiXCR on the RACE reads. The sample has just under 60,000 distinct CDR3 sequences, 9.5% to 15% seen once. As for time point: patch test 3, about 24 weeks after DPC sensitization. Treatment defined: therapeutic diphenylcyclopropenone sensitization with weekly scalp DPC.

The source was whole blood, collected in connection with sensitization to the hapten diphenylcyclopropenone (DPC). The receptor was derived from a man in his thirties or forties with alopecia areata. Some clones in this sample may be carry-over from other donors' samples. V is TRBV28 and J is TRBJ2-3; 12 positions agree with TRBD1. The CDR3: CASSSGTGGADTQYF. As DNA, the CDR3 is TGTGCCAGCAGCTCTGGGACAGGGGGCGCAGATACGCAGTATTTT.